The source of this TCR beta chain is a study of OX40 agonist ivuxolimab in advanced cancers. Whole-study context: The dose-escalation cohort had hepatocellular carcinoma, melanoma, renal cell or head and neck cancer. From roughly 23 to 85 years was the age range, with a mean of around 57 years, and about 78% were male.

TCRdb's copy holds only in-frame clones and misses some; the assay was immunoSEQ multiplex PCR. Here the sample spans about 78,000 clones, around 86% being singletons. Study findings and constraints: Dose levels from 0.1 to 3.0 mg/kg saw CD4+ and CD8+ blood T cells expand clonally by week 6. A proportion of nonresponders additionally exhibited low normalized T-cell clonal expansion.

With respect to this clone: Its antigen remains unidentified.

The sequencing used CD4+ or CD8+ T cells sorted from blood, collected in a trial of the OX40 agonist ivuxolimab. The TCR originated in an adult with an advanced solid tumor such as melanoma, head and neck, liver or kidney cancer.

The CDR3 DNA reads TGTGCCAGCAGCTTGGCCCAGGGCTCCTACAATGAGCAGTTCTTC. Protein sequence: CASSLAQGSYNEQFF. The J gene is TRBJ2-1, the V gene TRBV7-2; a possible D gene is TRBD1 (5 bases). Trimming removed 3 bases from V and 0 bases from J, with 9 bases in between. From germline, CDR1 is SGHTA and CDR2 FQGNSA. This CDR3 region has 15 residues. Full variable domain (outside the CDR3, taken from reference TRBV7-2 and TRBJ2-1): GAGVSQSPSNKVTEKGKDVELRCDPISGHTALYWYRQSLGQGLEFLIYFQGNSAPDKSGLPSDRFSAERTGGSVSTLTIQRTQQEDSAVYLCASSLAQGSYNEQFFGPGTRLTVL.